One sample yielded the 14 T cell receptor beta chains listed below, sequenced in a study of cytomegalovirus exposure and HLA in healthy donors. Both 60 Vbeta primers and 13 Jbeta primers went into the PCR. Some clones are missing from TCRdb's copy, which holds only in-frame ones; the method was immunoSEQ multiplex PCR. Of approximately 150,000 clones listed, around 80% were seen once; the top ten hold over 9.5%. Sample: PBMCs. The receptors stem from a woman between 55 and 75 years old in good health and CMV-seropositive.

The chain couples TRBV9 to TRBJ2-4; D may be TRBD2 (6 bases). Trimming removed 2 bases at V and 2 bases at J, with 14 bases between. Germline V CDR1 and CDR2: SGDLS, YYNGEE. The CDR3 covers 16 residues. CDR3 in DNA: TGTGCCAGCAGCGTCAGTGGAGGGGTCTCCAAAAACATTCAGTACTTC. This translates into CASSVSGGVSKNIQYF.

The J gene is TRBJ2-1, the V gene TRBV27; D is perhaps TRBD2 (6 bases). The germline V gene has CDR1 MNHEY and CDR2 SMNVEV (reference sequence). Trimming cost V 5 bases and J 4 bases, with 9 bases left between them. This CDR3 has 13 amino acids. CDR3 coding DNA: TGTGCCAGCAGTCGGGGGAATTACAATGAGCAGTTCTTC. Translation: CASSRGNYNEQFF.

Remarks on this clone: A far larger clone is only one base removed, so a read error is likely. This sequence joins TRBV7-7 and TRBJ2-5, with D perhaps TRBD1 (5 bases). The germline gives CDR1 SSHAT, CDR2 FNYEAQ (reference sequence). The CDR3 spans 15 residues. The CDR3 DNA is TGTGCTATCAGCCAAGGTCAGGGCTCCCAAGAGACCCAGTACTTC. This encodes CAISQGQGSQETQYF.

This clone was counted between two and nine times. The CDR3 reads CAISEEGATNEKLFF. For the CDR3, the DNA is TGTGCCATCAGTGAGGAGGGTGCAACTAATGAAAAACTGTTTTTT. This rearrangement joins TRBV10-3 to TRBJ1-4; D call uncertain. The germline V and J ends were trimmed by 2 bases and 0 bases, with 7 bases remaining between them. The CDR3 has 15 amino acids. CDR1 and CDR2 from the germline V gene are ENHRY and SYGVKD.

Notes on this clone: The junction shows a germline mismatch at one end, possibly a read error. V is TRBV15 and J is TRBJ2-2; 7 nucleotides match TRBD2. This CDR3 region has 14 residues. CDR1 and CDR2 from the germline V gene are LNHNV and YYDKDF (reference sequence). The CDR3 region is CAASRERGPSQLFF. The CDR3, as DNA: TGTGCCGCCAGCAGAGAGCGGGGCCCCTCCCAGCTGTTTTTT.

This sequence joins TRBV7-9 and TRBJ2-3; D unclear. The V gene lost 4 bases and the J gene lost 0 bases, with 11 bases spanning the gap. Germline V gene data show CDR1 as SEHNR and CDR2 as FQNEAQ (reference sequence). The CDR3 runs to 15 residues. CDR3 bases: TGTGCCAGCAGCTCGGTCGCCTCTAGCACAGATACGCAGTATTTT. It specifies CASSSVASSTDTQYF.

Turning to this clone: A junction boundary mismatches the germline segment, possibly from a read error. The chain uses TRBV2 and TRBJ1-4; D gene unclear. The V gene's germline CDR1 is SNHLY and CDR2 FYNNEI. The CDR3 length is 13 residues. CDR3 amino acids: CASSEDLNQKLFF. The CDR3 nucleotides are TGTGCCAGCAGTGAAGATCTTAATCAAAAACTGTTTTTT. The whole variable domain, remainder taken from reference TRBV2 and TRBJ1-4, is EPEVTQTPSHQVTQMGQEVILRCVPISNHLYFYWYRQILGQKVEFLVSFYNNEISEKSEIFDDQFSVERPDGSNFTLKIRSTKLEDSAMYFCASSEDLNQKLFFGSGTQLSVL.

The rearrangement joins TRBV10-3 to TRBJ2-1; TRBD2 might be the D (6 bases). The germline V gene encodes CDR1 ENHRY and CDR2 SYGVKD. V dropped 5 bases and J dropped 7 bases, with 15 bases sitting between them. The CDR3 sequence is 14 residues long. The CDR3 bases are TGTGCCATCAGTCTTAGACCGGGAGAAAATGAGCAGTTCTTC. This sequence encodes CAISLRPGENEQFF.

The J gene is TRBJ2-7, the V gene TRBV2; TRBD1 matches 7 bases. Germline values: CDR1 SNHLY, CDR2 FYNNEI. The CDR3 is made up of 14 amino acids. Trimming cost V 8 bases and J 4 bases; bases outside gene matches: 11. CDR3 sequence: CASDPGGPRYEQYF. In DNA, the CDR3 is TGTGCCAGCGACCCAGGGGGTCCGCGGTACGAGCAGTACTTC.

The count of this clone is one. V gene TRBV2 combines with J gene TRBJ2-7; the match to TRBD1 covers 8 bases. Germline-derived CDR1 and CDR2 are SNHLY and FYNNEI. V shed 8 bases and J 0 bases; nucleotides not matched to a gene: 6. There are 14 residues in the CDR3. DNA for the CDR3: TGTGCCAGCCGATGGACAGGGAGCTCCTACGAGCAGTACTTC. This sequence encodes CASRWTGSSYEQYF.

The J gene is TRBJ2-7, the V gene TRBV30; D perhaps matches TRBD2 (7 bases). V lost 3 bases, J lost 4 bases, and 10 bases lay in between. The length of the CDR3 is 12 residues. Germline V gene sequence: CDR1 GTSNPN, CDR2 SVGIG (reference sequence). The CDR3 is CAWRGGAYEQYF. DNA for the CDR3: TGTGCCTGGAGAGGGGGGGCGTACGAGCAGTACTTC.

The chain links TRBV5-4 to TRBJ1-1; D remains unclear. V was clipped by 1 base and J by 10 bases, with 14 bases between them. Per the germline V gene, CDR1 is SGHNT and CDR2 is YYREEE (reference sequence). The CDR3 spans 13 residues. The CDR3 region is CASSLRNGYRAFF. The CDR3 bases are TGTGCCAGCAGCTTGAGGAACGGGTATAGAGCTTTCTTT.

The chain is built from TRBV19 and TRBJ1-4; 7 bases fit TRBD1. J was trimmed by 4 bases and V by 8 bases; bases with no gene match: 13. Germline V gene lookup returns CDR1 LNHDA and CDR2 SQIVND (reference sequence). The CDR3 is made up of 16 amino acids. The CDR3 coding sequence is TGTGCCAGTCTTGGCGGCGCGGGACAGATTAATGAAAAACTGTTTTTT. Its protein product is CASLGGAGQINEKLFF.

V is TRBV21-1 and J is TRBJ2-7; the D segment call TRBD2 is taken from the table without a DNA check. TRBV21-1 is recorded as a pseudogene. The CDR3 is 16 amino acids. CDR3 sequence: CASTPSSGLGSYEQYF. The DNA of the CDR3 is TGTGCCAGCACCCCGTCATCGGGACTAGGGTCCTACGAGCAGTACTTC.